The 20 T cell receptor beta chains presented below share a single source sample, sequenced in a study of Graves' ophthalmopathy and Graves' hyperthyroidism. Researchers took RNA transcripts and amplified TCR beta CDR3 regions from them. Investigators did first-round RT-PCR with HTBI primers, then second-round multiplex PCR. From the multiplex PCR reads, TCRdb called clonotypes with MiXCR, one entry per CDR3 protein. The sample has 650,000 to 800,000 distinct CDR3 sequences; roughly 41% are singletons. The sample consisted of peripheral blood. The receptors stem from an adult man with Graves' ophthalmopathy.

The J gene is TRBJ2-2, the V gene TRBV5-6; 9 positions match TRBD2. Per germline, CDR1 SGHDT and CDR2 YYEEEE. Trimming took 1 base from V and 4 from J; bases not matched to a gene: 2. This CDR3 is 15 amino acids long. The CDR3: CASSLSGGPTGELFF. The DNA for the CDR3 is TGTGCCAGCAGCTTGAGCGGGGGGCCCACCGGGGAGCTGTTTTTT.

CDR3 residues: CSAGIAGSTDTQYF. CDR3 sequence (DNA): TGCAGTGCGGGAATAGCGGGTAGCACAGATACGCAGTATTTT. The rearrangement uses TRBV20-1 and TRBJ2-3; 7 nucleotides line up with TRBD2. With 6 bases clipped from V and 0 bases from J, the junction kept 6 bases outside the gene matches. CDR1 is DFQATT, CDR2 SNEGSKA, per germline (reference sequence). The CDR3 totals 14 residues.

This clonotype was detected a few times. This chain links TRBV6-1 with TRBJ1-3; D is undetermined. The CDR3 runs to 17 residues. Germline CDR1 is MNHNS and CDR2 is SASEGT. V shed 2 bases and J shed 0 bases, with 14 bases lying between them. As DNA, the CDR3 is TGTGCCAGCAGTGAAAGTACGCGGCGGAACTCTGGAAACACCATATATTTT. This encodes CASSESTRRNSGNTIYF.

V and J are TRBV4-3 and TRBJ1-4; 9 positions match TRBD1. Per the germline V gene, CDR1 is LGHNA and CDR2 is YSLEER. There are 15 residues in the CDR3. V shed 3 bases and J 7 bases; nucleotides not matched to a gene: 6. CDR3 DNA sequence: TGCGCCAGCAGCCAGACCAGGACAGGGGCTGAAAAACTGTTTTTT. Translation gives CASSQTRTGAEKLFF.

On this clonotype: One end of the junction fails to match germline, which may point to a read error. This sequence joins TRBV6-9 and TRBJ2-2; tentative D call: TRBD2 (6 bases). In germline, CDR1 is MNHGY, CDR2 SVAAGI. This CDR3 is built from 15 residues. The CDR3 bases are TGCGCCAGCAGTACCCGGGACTGGAACACCGGGGAGCTGTTTTTT. Translated, it gives CASSTRDWNTGELFF.

To note about this clonotype: With a much larger clone just one base away, this may be a read error. The CDR3 carries no conserved terminal phenylalanine or tryptophan, so it likely arises from a read error. The gene calls are TRBV5-4 and TRBJ2-7; 11 nucleotides align to TRBD1. In germline, CDR1 is SGHNT, CDR2 YYREEE (reference sequence). V lost 4 bases and J lost 5; bases outside the gene matches: 5. This CDR3 comprises 14 residues. The CDR3 protein is CASSQRDRGDEQYC. As DNA, the CDR3 is TGTGCCAGCAGCCAACGGGACAGGGGGGACGAGCAGTACTGC.

The rearrangement joins TRBV29-1 to TRBJ1-4; perhaps TRBD1 as D (6 bases). The V end lost 7 bases, the J end lost 10 bases, and 19 bases lay between the germline ends. The CDR3 is 13 residues long. Germline lookup yields CDR1 SQVTM and CDR2 ANQGSEA. The CDR3 DNA reads as TGCAGCGGCGGAGTACAGGGCTACGGAAAACTGTTTTTT. Protein product: CSGGVQGYGKLFF. Based on the CDR3 plus reference TRBV29-1 and TRBJ1-4, the full variable domain is SAVISQKPSRDICQRGTSLTIQCQVDSQVTMMFWYRQQPGQSLTLIATANQGSEATYESGFVIDKFPISRPNLTFSTLTVSNMSPEDSSIYLCSGGVQGYGKLFFGSGTQLSVL.

Written as DNA, the CDR3 is TGTGCCAGCAGCGAGCGGCCATACACCGGGGAGCTGTTTTTT. This translates into CASSERPYTGELFF. The chain has TRBV4-2 and TRBJ2-2; D perhaps matches TRBD2 (5 bases). This CDR3 is 14 amino acids long. V was cut by 5 bases and J by 3 bases, with 10 bases left in between. The germline gives CDR1 LGHNA, CDR2 YNFKEQ.

The V gene is TRBV15, the J gene TRBJ1-1, with 11 bases fitting TRBD1. The germline V gene has CDR1 LNHNV and CDR2 YYDKDF (reference sequence). With 3 bases clipped from V and 4 bases from J, the junction kept 4 bases outside the gene matches. The CDR3 is 15 residues long. This chain's CDR3 is CATSRDRGRRTEAFF. CDR3 DNA: TGTGCCACCAGCAGGGACAGGGGGCGACGCACTGAAGCTTTCTTT.

The chain has TRBV6-5 and TRBJ1-2; D is uncertain. The V gene's germline CDR1 is MNHEY and CDR2 SVGAGI. The CDR3 runs 13 residues. Trimming removed 2 bases from V and 8 bases from J, with 12 bases in between. The CDR3 bases are TGTGCCAGCAGTTACAATGGAAGAGGCGGCTACACCTTC. Translation: CASSYNGRGGYTF.

This clonotype was observed many times. The rearrangement uses TRBV10-3 and TRBJ2-5, with 13 positions matching TRBD2. V dropped 6 bases and J dropped 0; count of bases not matched to a gene: 4. The germline V gene has CDR1 ENHRY and CDR2 SYGVKD. CDR3 length equals 16 residues. The CDR3 sequence is CAIRGGTSGDQETQYF. CDR3 nucleotide sequence: TGTGCCATCAGGGGCGGGACTAGCGGGGACCAAGAGACCCAGTACTTC.

J is TRBJ2-5 and V is TRBV10-3; no firm D call. The CDR3 contains 9 residues. Germline V gene lookup returns CDR1 ENHRY and CDR2 SYGVKD. Trimming left V 0 bases short and J 13 bases short, with 3 bases between. CDR3 region: CAISESGYF. CDR3 coding DNA: TGTGCCATCAGTGAGTCAGGGTACTTC.

Points on this clonotype: One base away lies a much larger clone, so this may be a sequencing read error. The chain has TRBV5-1 and TRBJ1-3; D might be TRBD1 (5 bases). The V and J ends lost 5 bases and 3 bases respectively, with 9 bases between them. Germline V gene lookup returns CDR1 SGHRS and CDR2 YFSETQ. There are 13 residues in the CDR3. The CDR3 here is CASRTDFGNTIYF. The CDR3 nucleotides are TGCGCCAGCAGGACAGACTTTGGAAACACCATATATTTT. The full variable domain, rest sourced from reference TRBV5-1 and TRBJ1-3, is KAGVTQTPRYLIKTRGQQVTLSCSPISGHRSVSWYQQTPGQGLQFLFEYFSETQRNKGNFPGRFSGRQFSNSRSEMNVSTLELGDSALYLCASRTDFGNTIYFGEGSWLTVV.

The V gene is TRBV12-3 or TRBV12-4, the J gene TRBJ2-5; TRBD1 aligns across 9 bases. The V gene end was trimmed by 6 bases and the J gene end by 4 bases; junction bases not matched to a gene: 6. The CDR3 loop spans 14 amino acids. The CDR3 coding sequence is TGTGCCAGCAGGAAGGACAGGGGCGGAGAGACCCAGTACTTC. This codes for CASRKDRGGETQYF.

This clonotype was observed at least ten times. This rearrangement joins TRBV29-1 to TRBJ2-7, with D possibly being TRBD1 or TRBD2 (5 bases each). V was shortened by 4 bases and J by 3 bases, with 13 bases between the two germline ends. This CDR3 is built from 13 residues. The germline CDR1 and CDR2 sequences are SQVTM and ANQGSEA. CDR3 sequence: CSVGSGRGYEQYF. For the CDR3, the DNA is TGCAGCGTTGGGTCGGGACGCGGCTACGAGCAGTACTTC.

The count of this clonotype is one. J is TRBJ2-2 and V is TRBV2, with 9 bases aligning to TRBD1. V lost 7 bases, J lost 6 bases, and 9 bases stayed unmatched. Germline loops: CDR1 SNHLY, CDR2 FYNNEI. The length of the CDR3 is 15 residues. The DNA of the CDR3 is TGTGCCAGCATCGAACAGGGGGCGAATGCCGGGGAGCTGTTTTTT. Translation gives CASIEQGANAGELFF.

This clonotype was seen at least ten times. This chain uses TRBV24-1 with TRBJ2-2, with TRBD1 matching over 9 bases. Trimming removed 4 bases from V and 4 bases from J; junction bases left unmatched: 6. This CDR3 contains 16 residues. Germline V gives CDR1 KGHDR, CDR2 SFDVKD. The CDR3 is CATSDYGQGSTGELFF. Here the CDR3 DNA reads TGTGCCACCAGTGACTACGGACAGGGGTCCACCGGGGAGCTGTTTTTT.

At least ten counts were recorded for this clonotype. This chain joins TRBV20-1 and TRBJ1-5; 8 nucleotides align to TRBD1. Germline CDR1 DFQATT, CDR2 SNEGSKA (reference sequence). The CDR3 sequence is 13 residues long. Germline trimming cut 6 bases from V and 7 bases from J; bases unmatched to any gene: 8. CDR3 nucleotides: TGCAGTGCGAAGGTGACAGGGGTACAGCCCCAGCATTTT. It yields the protein CSAKVTGVQPQHF.

In its sample, this clonotype was seen once. CDR3 nucleotide sequence: TGCAGTGCTAAAGCGGGACAGACCTACGAGCAGTACTTC. Encoded protein: CSAKAGQTYEQYF. V usage is TRBV20-1 and J usage is TRBJ2-7; D could derive from TRBD1 or TRBD2 (7 bases each). Germline assignment: CDR1 DFQATT and CDR2 SNEGSKA (reference sequence). Trimming removed 4 bases at V and 2 bases at J, with 12 bases between. This CDR3 has 13 residues.

This clonotype was counted many times. The chain is built from TRBV12-3 or TRBV12-4 and TRBJ1-5; D ambiguous. This CDR3 region has 14 residues. With 3 bases removed from V and 3 bases from J, the gap between germline ends came to 9 bases. The CDR3 region has the DNA TGTGCCAGCAGTTTGCGGAGGATCAATCAGCCCCAGCATTTT. It is translated as CASSLRRINQPQHF.